Described below is a single T cell receptor (beta chain) sequence and its context. The specificity of this receptor is unknown. Nothing much larger sits one base from this clone, and base qualities are not available. V and J lose 6 bases and 7 bases, and a span of 12 bases separates them. The germline V gene (reference sequence) specifies DFQATT as CDR1 and SNEGSKA as CDR2. The CDR3 measures 11 amino acids from cysteine to phenylalanine. The CDR3 DNA has 33 bases and is translated from base 1. The sample is drawn from a study of RUNX1 and TCR beta rearrangement in T-cell leukemia (dated by TCRdb to about 2020). About the investigation overall: The comparison of TCR beta rearrangements and CDR3 junctions set fewer than 15 T-ALLs carrying mono-allelic acquired RUNX1 mutations against roughly 10 T-ALLs that were RUNX1 wildtype. All RUNX1 mutations in the mutated group were heterozygous, nine to eleven in the Runt homology domain and a few in the transactivation domain. RUNX1 wildtype T-ALLs were matched for an immature maturation arrest stage, defined by absent cytoplasmic or surface TCR beta protein. To allow a comparison of D1 versus D2 segments, the RUNX1 wildtype T-ALLs were chosen so that each carried at least incomplete clonal TCR beta rearrangements. More diverse maturation arrest stages were spanned by RUNX1-mutated T-ALLs, including cases arrested before the onset of TCR beta rearrangement. Human T-ALL TCR beta rearrangements were analyzed to compare with results from a Runx1 knockout mouse model. An earlier study had already determined the RUNX1 mutation status of the T-ALL cases. The multicentric trials were GRAALL-2003 and GRAALL-2005. TCR rearrangements were assessed by Genescan analysis after EuroClonality multiplex PCR on genomic DNA.

Paper-wide results and their limitations: Too few clonal rearrangements were available to evaluate TCR beta CDR3 length or D segment truncation in T-ALLs. RUNX1-mutated and wildtype T-ALLs showed similar TCR beta J1 cluster usage, with no significant difference. In clonal rearrangements, TCR beta D1 segment usage was not significantly different between RUNX1-mutated (about 83%) and wildtype (roughly 61%) T-ALLs. Clonal TCR beta rearrangements were carried by fewer RUNX1-mutated T-ALLs (approximately 60%) than has been reported for T-ALL generally (over 80%).

For oncotyping and quantification of minimal residual disease, T-ALL samples were taken at diagnosis from children and adults treated according to protocol. Receptor libraries were prepared by PCR. TCRdb shows the sequencer as Illumina MiSeq. TCR beta DJ and VDJ rearrangements were characterized by next generation amplicon sequencing. The paper's processing steps were these. Clonal TCR beta rearrangements were identified by analyzing amplicon sequencing data with the Vidjil software. Characteristics of TCR beta rearrangements in the RUNX1-mutated versus wildtype groups were compared using two-tailed Fisher exact tests. The public reads were reanalyzed by TCRdb: fastp trimming at Q25, MiXCR alignment, in-frame beta chains only. Every CDR3 protein is listed once, alongside the most common genes and DNA of its rows. The V and J calls here are based on TCRdb, not the publication. This sample comprises 150 to 200 distinct CDR3 sequences, about 43% of them detected only once. Around 60% of the sample goes to the ten largest clones.

The sample consisted of blood. This sequence uses TRBV20-1 and TRBJ1-1; no D segment can be confidently identified. The source is a female donor with T-cell acute lymphoblastic leukemia. CDR3 reads: CSAQRPLEAFF. In nucleotide form, the sequence is TGCAGTGCCCAACGTCCCCTTGAAGCTTTCTTT.